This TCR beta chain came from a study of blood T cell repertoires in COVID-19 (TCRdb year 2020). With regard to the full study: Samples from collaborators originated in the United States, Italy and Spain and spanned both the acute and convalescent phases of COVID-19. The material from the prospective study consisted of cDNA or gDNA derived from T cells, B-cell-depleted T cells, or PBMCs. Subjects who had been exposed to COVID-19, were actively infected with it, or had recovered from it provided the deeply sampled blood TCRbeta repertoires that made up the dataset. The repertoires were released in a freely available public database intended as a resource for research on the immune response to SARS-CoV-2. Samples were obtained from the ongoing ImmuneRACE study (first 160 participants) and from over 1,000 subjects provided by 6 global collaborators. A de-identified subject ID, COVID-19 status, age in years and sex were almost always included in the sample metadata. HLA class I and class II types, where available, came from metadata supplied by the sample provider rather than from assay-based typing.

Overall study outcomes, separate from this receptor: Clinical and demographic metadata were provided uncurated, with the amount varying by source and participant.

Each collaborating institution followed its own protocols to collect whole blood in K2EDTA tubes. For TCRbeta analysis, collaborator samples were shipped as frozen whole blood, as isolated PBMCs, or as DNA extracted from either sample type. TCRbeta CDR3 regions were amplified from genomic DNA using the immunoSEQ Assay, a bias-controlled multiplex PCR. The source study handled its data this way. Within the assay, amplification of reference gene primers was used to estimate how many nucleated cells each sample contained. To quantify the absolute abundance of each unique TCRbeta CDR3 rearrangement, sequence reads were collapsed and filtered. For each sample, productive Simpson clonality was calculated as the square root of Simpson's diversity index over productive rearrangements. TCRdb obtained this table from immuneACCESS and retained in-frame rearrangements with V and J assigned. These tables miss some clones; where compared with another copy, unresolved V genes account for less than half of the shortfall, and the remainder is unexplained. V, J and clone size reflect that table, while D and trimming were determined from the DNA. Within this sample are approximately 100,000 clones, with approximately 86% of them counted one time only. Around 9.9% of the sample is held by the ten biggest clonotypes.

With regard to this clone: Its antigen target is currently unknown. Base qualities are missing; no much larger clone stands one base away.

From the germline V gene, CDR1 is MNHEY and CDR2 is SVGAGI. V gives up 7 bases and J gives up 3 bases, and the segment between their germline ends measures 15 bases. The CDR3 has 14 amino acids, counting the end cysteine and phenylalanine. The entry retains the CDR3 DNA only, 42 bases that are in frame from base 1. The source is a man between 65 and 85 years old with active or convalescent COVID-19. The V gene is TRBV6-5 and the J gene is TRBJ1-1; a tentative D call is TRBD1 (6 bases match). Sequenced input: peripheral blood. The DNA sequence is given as TGTGCCAGCACATACAGGGAGGGGGACACTGAAGCTTTCTTT. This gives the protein CASTYREGDTEAFF.